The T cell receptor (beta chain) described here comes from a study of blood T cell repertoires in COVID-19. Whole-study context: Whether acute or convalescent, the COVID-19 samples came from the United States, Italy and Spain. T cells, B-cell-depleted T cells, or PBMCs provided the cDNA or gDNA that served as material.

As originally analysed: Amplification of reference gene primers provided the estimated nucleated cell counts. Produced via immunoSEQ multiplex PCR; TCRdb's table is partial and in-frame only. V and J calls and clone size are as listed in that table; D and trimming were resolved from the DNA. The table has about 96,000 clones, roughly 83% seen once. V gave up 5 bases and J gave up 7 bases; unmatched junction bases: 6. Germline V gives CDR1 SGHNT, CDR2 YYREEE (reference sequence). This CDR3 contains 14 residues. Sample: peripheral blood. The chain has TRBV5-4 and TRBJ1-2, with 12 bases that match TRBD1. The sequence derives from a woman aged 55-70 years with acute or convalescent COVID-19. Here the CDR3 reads CASRGTGGVSGYTF. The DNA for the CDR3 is TGTGCCAGCAGAGGGACAGGGGGCGTCAGTGGCTACACCTTC. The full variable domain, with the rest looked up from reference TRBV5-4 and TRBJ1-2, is ETGVTQSPTHLIKTRGQQVTLRCSSQSGHNTVSWYQQALGQGPQFIFQYYREEENGRGNFPPRFSGLQFPNYSSELNVNALELDDSALYLCASRGTGGVSGYTFGSGTRLTVV.